This T cell receptor (beta chain) was recovered during a study of CD8+ T cells in alopecia areata. Sorting separated CD4+ and CD8+ T cells out of PBMCs. V was pared by 1 base and J by 4 bases, with 17 bases between. The germline gives CDR1 SQVTM, CDR2 ANQGSEA. The CDR3 runs to 16 residues. There are a few counts of this clone. Antigen specificity is unknown. Study results and caveats: Lesional scalp, notably in alopecia totalis/universalis, had clonality above that of normal scalp. Between patients, shared TCR sequences were less clear than in mice. This was possibly due in part to HLA diversity in the patient population.

RNA, once extracted, was reverse transcribed into cDNA for use as the sequencing template. The data were produced by immunoSEQ multiplex PCR, yet TCRdb's version contains in-frame clones alone and is incomplete. The sample yields roughly 150,000 clones, approximately 65% seen once. The chain has TRBV29-1 and TRBJ2-1, with D perhaps matching TRBD1 (5 bases). Sample: CD8+ T cells sorted from blood. The TCR originated in a human donor in good health. The CDR3 DNA follows: TGCAGCGTTGAAGGAATTGCAGGGTATGGGTACAATGAGCAGTTCTTC. It specifies CSVEGIAGYGYNEQFF.